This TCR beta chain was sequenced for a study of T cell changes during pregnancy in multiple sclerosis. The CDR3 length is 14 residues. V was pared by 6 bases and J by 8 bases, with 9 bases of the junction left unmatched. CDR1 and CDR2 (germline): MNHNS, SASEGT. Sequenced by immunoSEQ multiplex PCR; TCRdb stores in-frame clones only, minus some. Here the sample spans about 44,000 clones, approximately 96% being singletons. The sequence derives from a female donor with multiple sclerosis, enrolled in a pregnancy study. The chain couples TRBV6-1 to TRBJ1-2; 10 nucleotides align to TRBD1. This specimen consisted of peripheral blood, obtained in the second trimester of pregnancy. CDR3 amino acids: CASSNRDRGWGYTF. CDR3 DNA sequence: TGTGCCAGCAGCAACCGGGACAGGGGCTGGGGCTACACCTTC.